This TCR beta chain derives from a study of blood T cell repertoires in COVID-19. Study at large: There were acute and convalescent COVID-19 samples, and they came from the United States, Italy and Spain.

This CDR3 comprises 16 residues. Germline CDR1 is SGHRS and CDR2 is YFSETQ. Deletions cut 5 bases from V and 6 bases from J, with 23 bases between. This table comes from immunoSEQ multiplex PCR, and its TCRdb copy is limited to in-frame clones, with some not included. The sample lists 16,000 or so clones, around nine tenths occurring once. The sequence was collected from a human donor in a cohort sampled during active COVID-19. Specimen: peripheral blood. The J gene is TRBJ1-1, the V gene TRBV5-1; TRBD1 might be the D (6 bases). The CDR3 sequence: CASRGTLSSMYAEAFF. CDR3 nucleotides: TGCGCCAGCAGGGGGACACTCTCGTCTATGTACGCTGAAGCTTTCTTT.